This T cell receptor (beta chain) was captured by sequencing in a study of monozygotic twins with inflammatory bowel disease. Study-wide results and limits: Reduced clonotype sharing with other individuals was observed in IBD patients relative to healthy twins, especially with disease activity. Background noise in patient repertoires may stem from differing immunosuppressive treatments.

Germline V CDR1 and CDR2: SGHDN, FVKESK. The CDR3 consists of 13 residues. With regard to this clonotype: Its antigen is unknown.

TCRdb reanalyzed the 5' RACE reads, giving one entry per CDR3 protein sequence and no DNA. The table for this sample gives about 440,000 distinct CDR3 sequences. This receptor was identified in a human donor with ulcerative colitis or Crohn's disease, or a healthy co-twin of an affected twin (not recorded which). The chain employs TRBV14 and TRBJ2-1; the D gene TCRdb calls, TRBD1, cannot be checked with no DNA. The sequencing input was blood. The CDR3: CASSSQHRGVKFF.